The TCR beta chain described here comes from a study of shared clonotypes between healthy human individuals (dated by TCRdb to 2020 to 2021). About the study as a whole: The cohort comprised a couple of women and a few men aged 18 to 49 years. For each donor, CD4 naive and CD4 memory were each run on three plates, CD8 naive on two plates, and CD8 memory on one plate. The study deeply sequenced blood TCR repertoires of roughly five healthy adults to estimate repertoire size and the extent of clonotype sharing between individuals. Libraries were prepared and TCR repertoires were sequenced by different laboratories using diverse techniques, in order to increase sequencing depth and limit assay-specific biases. Leukapheresis yielded between about 0.85 and 10 billion PBMCs per donor. Study-wide findings and limitations: Clonotypes shared by all four sorted-subset donors showed higher generation probabilities than non-shared clonotypes. Larger estimated clonotype richness was generally found for naive subsets than for memory subsets. Incomplete sequencing was indicated by rarefaction of sorted-subset datasets, despite the large sequencing depth. Sampling was limited to blood, and TCR repertoires in tissue likely differ from TCR repertoires in blood. Based on pairwise subsampling, the degree of clonotype sharing among donors was expected to be affected by sequencing depth. Sharing across a handful of donors was observed for approximately 5% of naive CD4, 3.5% of naive CD8, 2% to 2.5% of memory CD4, and around 0.42% of memory CD8 clonotypes. Because the study included only a small number of donors, the genetic and exposure-history diversity represented was limited.

Worth noting for this clone: Its antigen remains undetermined. No much larger clone exists at a distance of one base, and base qualities are not known.

For the CD8 naive samples, CD45RO-negative cells were positively selected for CCR7, yielding a CD45RA+CCR7+ population from which TemRA cells were excluded. Healthy HIV-negative adults with no recently reported acute infections or vaccinations were included as donors. Only Caucasian adults living in Nashville, Tennessee, USA were represented among the donors. Blood was obtained by leukapheresis, after which PBMCs were separated by Ficoll-Histopaque density gradient centrifugation and cryopreserved in liquid nitrogen vapor phase. Analytical flow cytometry was used to check the purity and quantity of each magnetically sorted T cell population. From each sorted fraction, genomic DNA was isolated and quantified by UV absorbance on a Nanodrop 2000c. Using the deep immunoSEQ assay, TCR CDR3 regions were amplified from genomic DNA by multiplex PCR. Extracted genomic DNA from each cell subset was spread evenly across all wells of several immunoSEQ 96-well plates, with each plate serving as a replicate. For sorted subsets, around 200 ng genomic DNA, equal to about 30,000 T cell genomes, was loaded into each replicate PCR. Purified libraries were quantified with a Qubit 3.0 fluorometer, sized on a Bioanalyzer 2100, and re-quantified with the KAPA Library Quantification kit. Every immunoSEQ 96-well plate was sequenced on a separate single-read 150-cycle Illumina NextSeq 550 flow cell. As for how the authors treated the data: Because the immunoSEQ output included only junctional sequences and no quality scores, the filtering could not be the same as the filtering used for full-length reads. Sequences were annotated with PyIR, a Python wrapper for IgBLAST v1.9, and V/J genes and CDR3 were assigned using IMGT germline references. Reads with weak V/J assignments (E-value above 1e-6), missing CDR3, stop codons, out-of-frame junctions, or ambiguous translated residues were removed. V3J clonotypes were defined by identical inferred V gene, J gene, and CDR3 amino acid sequence. Percentage overlap between repertoires was computed as shared unique clonotypes divided by the size of the smaller repertoire. RTK rarefaction, the Chao1 estimator, and Recon v2.1 estimates of unobserved clonotypes were used to assess repertoire richness. For all TCRbeta clonotypes obtained by the gDNA method from a handful of donors, generation probabilities were computed with OLGA. TCRdb took over this immuneACCESS table, retaining in-frame rearrangements with V and J assigned. Such tables are incomplete; in checked studies, under half of the missing clones stem from an unresolved V gene, and the remainder is unexplained. The DNA was the basis for D and trimming; V, J and clone size are from that table. This sample holds over 800,000 clones; almost 95% were observed only once. Of the sample, 24% falls within the top ten clones.

V and J lose 4 bases and 0 bases, and a span of 12 bases separates them. The CDR3 numbers 16 residues from cysteine through phenylalanine. The entry retains the CDR3 DNA only, 48 bases that are in frame from base 1. The germline V gene yields MGHRA for CDR1 and YSYEKL for CDR2. Rearrangement joined TRBV4-1 to TRBJ2-2, with a tentative D call of TRBD1 or TRBD2, each matching 5 bases. The receptor was derived from a man aged 25 to 40 in good health. Sequences were obtained from naive CD8+ T cells sorted from blood. In light of the paper, this sample's cell subset or site label describes: CD45RA+CCR7+. The CDR3 loop reads CASSLPWGSNTGELFF. In nucleotides, the sequence is TGCGCCAGCAGCCTTCCCTGGGGGTCGAACACCGGGGAGCTGTTTTTT.